This T cell receptor beta chain is drawn from a study of T-cell reconstitution after alpha-beta-depleted transplantation in children. Unique molecular identifiers were used to barcode this TCRbeta library. A single record per CDR3 protein comes from TCRdb applying MiXCR to the PCR reads. The table records roughly 350,000 distinct CDR3 sequences, about a tenth of them present only once. The CDR3 is made up of 16 amino acids. V gave up 3 bases and J gave up 1 base, with 17 bases separating them. Germline V lookup: CDR1 DFQATT, CDR2 SNEGSKA (reference sequence). Here the sequenced sample was PBMCs from the stem cell graft donor, taken from the stem cell graft. V gene TRBV20-1 combines with J gene TRBJ2-3, with D tentatively TRBD2 (5 bases). The TCR was taken from a human donor who donated a stem cell graft to a child with acute lymphoblastic leukemia. The CDR3 sequence: CSARLPGLTGTDTQYF. The CDR3, as DNA: TGCAGTGCTAGGCTCCCAGGACTGACTGGCACAGATACGCAGTATTTT.